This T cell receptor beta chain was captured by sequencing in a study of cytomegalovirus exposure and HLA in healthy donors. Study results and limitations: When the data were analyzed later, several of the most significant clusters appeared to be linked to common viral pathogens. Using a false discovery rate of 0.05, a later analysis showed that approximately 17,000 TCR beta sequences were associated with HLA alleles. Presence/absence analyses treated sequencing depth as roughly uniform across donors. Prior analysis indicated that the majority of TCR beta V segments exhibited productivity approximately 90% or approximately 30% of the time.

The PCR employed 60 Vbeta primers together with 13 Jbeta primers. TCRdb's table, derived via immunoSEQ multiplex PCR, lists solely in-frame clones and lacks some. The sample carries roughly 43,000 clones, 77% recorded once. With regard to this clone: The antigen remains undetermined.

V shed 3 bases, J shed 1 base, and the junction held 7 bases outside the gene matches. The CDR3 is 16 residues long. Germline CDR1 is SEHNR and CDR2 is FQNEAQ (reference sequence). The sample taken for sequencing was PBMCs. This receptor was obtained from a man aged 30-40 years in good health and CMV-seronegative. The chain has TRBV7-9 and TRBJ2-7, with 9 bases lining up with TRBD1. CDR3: CASSLRTGVGSYEQYF. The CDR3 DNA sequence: TGTGCCAGCAGCTTGCGGACAGGGGTCGGTTCCTACGAGCAGTACTTC.